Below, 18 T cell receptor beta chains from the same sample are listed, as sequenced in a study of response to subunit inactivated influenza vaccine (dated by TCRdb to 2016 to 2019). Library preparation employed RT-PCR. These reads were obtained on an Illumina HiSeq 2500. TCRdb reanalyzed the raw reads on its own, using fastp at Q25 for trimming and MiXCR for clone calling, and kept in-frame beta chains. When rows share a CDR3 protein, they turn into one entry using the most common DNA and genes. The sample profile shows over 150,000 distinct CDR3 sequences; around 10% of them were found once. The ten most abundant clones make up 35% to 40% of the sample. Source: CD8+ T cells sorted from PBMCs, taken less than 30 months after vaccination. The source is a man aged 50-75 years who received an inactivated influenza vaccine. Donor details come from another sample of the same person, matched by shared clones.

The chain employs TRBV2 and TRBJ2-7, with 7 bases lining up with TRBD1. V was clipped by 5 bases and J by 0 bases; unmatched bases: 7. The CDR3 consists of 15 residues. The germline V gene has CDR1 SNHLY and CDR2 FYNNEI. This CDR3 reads CASSYGTATSYEQYF. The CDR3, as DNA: TGTGCCAGCAGTTATGGGACAGCAACCTCCTACGAGCAGTACTTC. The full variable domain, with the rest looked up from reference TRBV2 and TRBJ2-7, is EPEVTQTPSHQVTQMGQEVILRCVPISNHLYFYWYRQILGQKVEFLVSFYNNEISEKSEIFDDQFSVERPDGSNFTLKIRSTKLEDSAMYFCASSYGTATSYEQYFGPGTRLTVT.

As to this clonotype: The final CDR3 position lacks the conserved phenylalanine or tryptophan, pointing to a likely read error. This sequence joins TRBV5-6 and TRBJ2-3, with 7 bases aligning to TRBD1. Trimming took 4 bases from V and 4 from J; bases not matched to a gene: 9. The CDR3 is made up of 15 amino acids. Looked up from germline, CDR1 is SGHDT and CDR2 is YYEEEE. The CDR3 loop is CASSLLDRRSDTQYY. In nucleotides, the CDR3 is TGTGCCAGCAGCCTGCTGGACAGGAGGTCAGATACGCAGTATTAT.

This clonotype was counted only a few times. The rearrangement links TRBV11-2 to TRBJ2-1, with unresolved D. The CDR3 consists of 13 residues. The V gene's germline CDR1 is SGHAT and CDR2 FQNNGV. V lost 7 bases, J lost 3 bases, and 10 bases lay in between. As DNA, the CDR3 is TGTGCCAGCAAGGAGTGGCGCTACAATGAGCAGTTCTTC. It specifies CASKEWRYNEQFF.

The CDR3 DNA is TGCGCCAGCAGCCCAGCCATGGGGCCCTCCGAGCAGTACTTC. Encoded protein: CASSPAMGPSEQYF. J is TRBJ2-7 and V is TRBV5-1; D is possibly TRBD1 (5 bases). CDR3 length: 14 amino acids. V lost 4 bases and J 6 bases, leaving 17 bases between the germline ends. The germline V gene encodes CDR1 SGHRS and CDR2 YFSETQ.

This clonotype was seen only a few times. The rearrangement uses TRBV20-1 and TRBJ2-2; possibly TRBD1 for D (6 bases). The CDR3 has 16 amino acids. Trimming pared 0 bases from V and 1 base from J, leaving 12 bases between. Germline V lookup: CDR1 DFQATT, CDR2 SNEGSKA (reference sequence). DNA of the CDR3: TGCAGTGCTAGAGATTGGAACAGGGAGAACACCGGGGAGCTGTTTTTT. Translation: CSARDWNRENTGELFF.

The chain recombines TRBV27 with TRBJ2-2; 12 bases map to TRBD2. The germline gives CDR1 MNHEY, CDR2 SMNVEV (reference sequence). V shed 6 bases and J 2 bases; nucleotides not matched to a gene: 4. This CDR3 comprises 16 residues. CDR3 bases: TGTGCCAGCAGCCTGACTAGCGGGGGTAACACCGGGGAGCTGTTTTTT. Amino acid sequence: CASSLTSGGNTGELFF.

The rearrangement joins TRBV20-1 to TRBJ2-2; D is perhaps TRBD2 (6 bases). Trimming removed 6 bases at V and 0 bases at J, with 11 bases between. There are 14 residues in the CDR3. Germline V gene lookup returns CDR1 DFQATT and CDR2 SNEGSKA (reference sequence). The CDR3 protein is CSAPRGTNTGELFF. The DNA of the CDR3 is TGCAGTGCCCCACGGGGGACGAACACCGGGGAGCTGTTTTTT.

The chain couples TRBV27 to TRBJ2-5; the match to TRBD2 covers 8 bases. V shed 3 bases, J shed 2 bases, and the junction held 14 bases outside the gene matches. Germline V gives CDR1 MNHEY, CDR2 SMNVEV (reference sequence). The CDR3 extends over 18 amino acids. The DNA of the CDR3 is TGTGCCAGCAGTTTGGTTAGGGCGGGAGGCCCTATACAAGAGACCCAGTACTTC. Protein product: CASSLVRAGGPIQETQYF.

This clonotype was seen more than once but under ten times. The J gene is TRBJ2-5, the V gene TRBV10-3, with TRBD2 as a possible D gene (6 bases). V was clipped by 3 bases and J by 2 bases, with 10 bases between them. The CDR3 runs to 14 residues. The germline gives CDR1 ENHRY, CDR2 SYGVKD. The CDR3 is CAISEPGTQETQYF. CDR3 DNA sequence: TGTGCCATCAGTGAACCCGGGACTCAAGAGACCCAGTACTTC.

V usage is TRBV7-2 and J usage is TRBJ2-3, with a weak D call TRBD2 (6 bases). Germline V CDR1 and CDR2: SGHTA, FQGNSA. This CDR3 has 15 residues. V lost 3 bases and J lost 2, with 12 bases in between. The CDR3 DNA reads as TGTGCCAGCAGCTTGGGCGGGGTGGACACAGATACGCAGTATTTT. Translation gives CASSLGGVDTDTQYF.

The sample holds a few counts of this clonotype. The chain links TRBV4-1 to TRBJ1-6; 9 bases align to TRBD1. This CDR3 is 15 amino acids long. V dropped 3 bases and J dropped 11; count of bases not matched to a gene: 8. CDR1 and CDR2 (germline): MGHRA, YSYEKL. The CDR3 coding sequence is TGCGCCAGCAGCCAGAAACAGGGGGCAACGCCACCCCTCCACTTT. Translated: CASSQKQGATPPLHF.

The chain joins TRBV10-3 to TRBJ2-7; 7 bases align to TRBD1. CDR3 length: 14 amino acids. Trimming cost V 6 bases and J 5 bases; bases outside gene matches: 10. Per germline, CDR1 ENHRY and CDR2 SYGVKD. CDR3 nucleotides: TGTGCCATCAGCCCAAAGACAGGGATGGACGAGCAGTACTTC. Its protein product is CAISPKTGMDEQYF.

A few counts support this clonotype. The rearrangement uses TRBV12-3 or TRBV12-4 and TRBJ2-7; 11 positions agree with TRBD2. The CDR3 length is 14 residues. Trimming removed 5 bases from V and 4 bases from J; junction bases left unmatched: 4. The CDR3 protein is CASSTSGRMYEQYF. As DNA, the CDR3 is TGTGCCAGCAGTACTAGCGGGAGAATGTACGAGCAGTACTTC.

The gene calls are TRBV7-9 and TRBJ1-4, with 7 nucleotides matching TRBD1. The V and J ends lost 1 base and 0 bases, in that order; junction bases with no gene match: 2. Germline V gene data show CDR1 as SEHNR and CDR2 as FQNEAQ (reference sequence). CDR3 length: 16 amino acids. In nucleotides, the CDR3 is TGTGCCAGCAGCTTAGGGCAGGGGGCAACTAATGAAAAACTGTTTTTT. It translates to CASSLGQGATNEKLFF.

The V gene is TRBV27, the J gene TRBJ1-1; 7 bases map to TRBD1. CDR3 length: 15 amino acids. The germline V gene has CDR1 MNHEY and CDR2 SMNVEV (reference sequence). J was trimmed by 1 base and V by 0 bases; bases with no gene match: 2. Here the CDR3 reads CASSLSTGTNTEAFF. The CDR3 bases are TGTGCCAGCAGTTTATCGACAGGGACGAACACTGAAGCTTTCTTT.

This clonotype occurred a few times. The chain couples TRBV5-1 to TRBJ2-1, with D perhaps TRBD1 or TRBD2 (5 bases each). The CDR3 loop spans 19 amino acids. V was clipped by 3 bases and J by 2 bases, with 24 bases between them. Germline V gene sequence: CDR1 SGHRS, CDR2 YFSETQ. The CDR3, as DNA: TGCGCCAGCAGCTACCCCGGGACGTCGGCACTGGGGACCTACAATGAGCAGTTCTTC. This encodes CASSYPGTSALGTYNEQFF.

The CDR3: CASSEAAGGSTDTQYF. The CDR3 DNA sequence: TGTGCCAGCAGTGAAGCGGCAGGGGGAAGCACAGATACGCAGTATTTT. The chain carries TRBV6-1 and TRBJ2-3; 7 bases line up with TRBD1. V lost 0 bases and J lost 0; bases outside the gene matches: 3. Germline V gives CDR1 MNHNS, CDR2 SASEGT. The CDR3 covers 16 residues.

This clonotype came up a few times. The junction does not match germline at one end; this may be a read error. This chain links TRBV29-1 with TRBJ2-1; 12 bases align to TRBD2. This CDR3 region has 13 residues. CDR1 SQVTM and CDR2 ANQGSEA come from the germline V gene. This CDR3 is CSVRLAGVNEQSF. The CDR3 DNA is TGCAGCGTTCGACTAGCGGGGGTCAATGAGCAGTCCTTC.